The table lists the clone carrying this T cell receptor (beta chain) with a count of one. As yet, its antigen is unknown. From RNA transcripts, TCR beta CDR3 regions were amplified. Using the HTBI primer set, a first-round RT-PCR was run on the TCR CDR3. TCRdb re-derived calls from the multiplex PCR reads in MiXCR, one entry per CDR3 protein. The sample lists about 300,000 distinct CDR3 sequences; 13% were seen once. Uncontrolled infection, other autoimmune disease, pregnancy or lactation barred patients from enrollment. Diagnoses were made from clinical symptoms, serum measures (thyroxine and TRAb), thyroid ultrasound and orbital computed tomography. The data stem from a study of T cells in Graves' hyperthyroidism and ophthalmopathy. Background on the study: Pretreatment peripheral blood was obtained at initial diagnosis. Study conclusions and caveats: The model anticipated ophthalmopathy a median about six months pre-onset.

V was shortened by 1 base and J by 3 bases, with 16 bases between the two germline ends. The germline CDR1 and CDR2 sequences are SQVTM and ANQGSEA. CDR3 size: 15 residues. The rearrangement links TRBV29-1 to TRBJ2-7, with a tentative D call TRBD2 (7 bases). The sample taken for sequencing was blood. This sequence originates from a woman in her twenties or thirties with Graves' hyperthyroidism that later progressed to Graves' ophthalmopathy. CDR3 bases: TGCAGCGTTGAAGGAATAGGGGGGGGGGGCTACGAGCAGTACTTC. It encodes CSVEGIGGGGYEQYF.